Below are 24 T cell receptor beta chains sequenced from a single sample in a study of blood T cell repertoires in COVID-19. Sequencing was performed with immunoSEQ multiplex PCR; in TCRdb, only in-frame clones are kept and a portion is missing. The data hold under 85,000 clones, with 90% observed a single time. The source material was peripheral blood. The receptors come from a man between 45 and 60 years old with acute or convalescent COVID-19.

The chain combines TRBV14 with TRBJ2-7; TRBD1 matches 9 bases. From germline, CDR1 is SGHDN and CDR2 FVKESK. J was trimmed by 7 bases and V by 8 bases; bases with no gene match: 3. This CDR3 has 11 residues. The CDR3 reads CASDRGGEQYF. The CDR3 DNA reads as TGTGCCAGCGACAGGGGGGGTGAGCAGTACTTC.

The V gene is TRBV30, the J gene TRBJ1-2; 7 bases match TRBD1. The V segment lost 6 bases and the J segment 4 bases; nucleotides outside the gene matches: 8. Germline V gives CDR1 GTSNPN, CDR2 SVGIG (reference sequence). CDR3 length: 13 amino acids. The CDR3 DNA reads as TGTGCCTGTAGGCCGGCAGGGGGCTATGGCTACACCTTC. This encodes CACRPAGGYGYTF.

This clone was detected only a few times. V usage is TRBV6-1 and J usage is TRBJ1-3; D remains unclear. With 3 bases removed from V and 0 bases from J, the gap between germline ends came to 15 bases. The CDR3 has 17 residues. CDR1 is MNHNS, CDR2 SASEGT, per germline. The CDR3 DNA follows: TGTGCCAGCAGTGACATTAGCGTCTTATTCTCTGGAAACACCATATATTTT. It specifies CASSDISVLFSGNTIYF.

This clone has just one count. CDR3 DNA: TGTGCCAGCAGAGCTTGGGATAGGGCGGGCACTGAAGCTTTCTTT. This codes for CASRAWDRAGTEAFF. The chain recombines TRBV5-4 with TRBJ1-1; D is unclear. The CDR3 contains 15 residues. V shed 5 bases and J shed 4 bases, with 18 bases lying between them. The germline gives CDR1 SGHNT, CDR2 YYREEE (reference sequence).

The chain links TRBV9 to TRBJ2-6, with 9 bases identical to TRBD2. V shed 0 bases, J shed 2 bases, and the junction held 6 bases outside the gene matches. The length of the CDR3 is 18 residues. Looked up from germline, CDR1 is SGDLS and CDR2 is YYNGEE. The CDR3 loop is CASSVGGGRAPGANVLTF. CDR3 bases: TGTGCCAGCAGCGTAGGGGGCGGGAGGGCCCCTGGGGCCAACGTCCTGACTTTC.

The rearrangement joins TRBV15 to TRBJ2-7; a weak D match, TRBD2 (6 bases). The CDR3 has 17 residues. V was cut by 0 bases and J by 3 bases, with 18 bases left in between. CDR1 is LNHNV and CDR2 is YYDKDF in the germline V gene (reference sequence). This CDR3 is CATSRDNRGYEFYEQYF. In DNA, the CDR3 is TGTGCCACCAGCAGAGATAATCGGGGGTATGAATTCTACGAGCAGTACTTC.

This clone turned up a few times. This chain joins TRBV10-3 and TRBJ2-7; 12 bases match TRBD1. In germline, CDR1 is ENHRY, CDR2 SYGVKD. This CDR3 comprises 16 residues. The trim removed 2 bases at V and 3 bases at J, leaving 5 bases unmatched. CDR3 DNA: TGTGCCATCAGTGAGATTGGGACAGGGGGCCTCTACGAGCAGTACTTC. It codes for CAISEIGTGGLYEQYF.

The rearrangement links TRBV7-8 to TRBJ2-3; 7 nucleotides agree with TRBD2. J was trimmed by 4 bases and V by 2 bases; bases with no gene match: 12. The CDR3 spans 17 residues. CDR1 is SGHVS and CDR2 is FQNEAQ in the germline V gene. CDR3 DNA sequence: TGTGCCAGCAGCTTACCTTGGGCGGGAGCGGTTTCAGATACGCAGTATTTT. Encoded protein: CASSLPWAGAVSDTQYF.

The V call is TRBV27, the J call TRBJ2-5; 7 bases match TRBD1. The ends lost 0 bases at V and 3 bases at J; junction bases unmatched: 16. CDR1 and CDR2 from the germline V gene are MNHEY and SMNVEV (reference sequence). This CDR3 contains 19 residues. CDR3 coding DNA: TGTGCCAGCAGTTTATCTGACAGGGTGATCGGAGTCCTCAAAGAGACCCAGTACTTC. Amino acid sequence: CASSLSDRVIGVLKETQYF.

The chain couples TRBV4-1 to TRBJ2-1; tentative D call: TRBD1 (6 bases). Germline V gene lookup returns CDR1 MGHRA and CDR2 YSYEKL. The CDR3 has 15 residues. V lost 3 bases, J lost 2 bases, and 11 bases lay in between. The CDR3 protein is CASSHRTGTYNEQFF. The DNA for the CDR3 is TGCGCCAGCAGCCACCGCACAGGGACCTACAATGAGCAGTTCTTC.

The genes are TRBV14 and TRBJ2-2, with D uncertain. The CDR3 sequence is 17 residues long. Germline CDR1 reads SGHDN; CDR2 reads FVKESK. V was pared by 2 bases and J by 4 bases, with 17 bases between. CDR3 loop: CASSQFTPLEATGELFF. Written as DNA, the CDR3 is TGTGCCAGCAGCCAATTCACCCCTCTAGAGGCCACCGGGGAGCTGTTTTTT.

The chain recombines TRBV9 with TRBJ2-3; 10 bases map to TRBD1. The junction had 6 bases not matched to a gene; V was cut back by 3 bases and J by 2 bases. This CDR3 has 16 amino acids. CDR1 is SGDLS, CDR2 YYNGEE, per germline. Here the CDR3 DNA reads TGTGCCAGCAGCGCTAGGGACAGGGGAGCCACAGATACGCAGTATTTT. Translated: CASSARDRGATDTQYF. The full variable domain, in which reference TRBV9 and TRBJ2-3 provide the parts outside the CDR3, is DSGVTQTPKHLITATGQRVTLRCSPRSGDLSVYWYQQSLDQGLQFLIQYYNGEERAKGNILERFSAQQFPDLHSELNLSSLELGDSALYFCASSARDRGATDTQYFGPGTRLTVL.

The V gene is TRBV9, the J gene TRBJ1-1; TRBD1 might be the D (6 bases). This CDR3 has 17 residues. Germline CDR1 reads SGDLS; CDR2 reads YYNGEE. The V end was cut by 3 bases, the J end by 3 bases, with 21 bases between. The CDR3 DNA reads TGTGCCAGCAGCGCATCGACCCACCCAGACAGGCACACTGAAGCTTTCTTT. Translation: CASSASTHPDRHTEAFF.

The CDR3 protein is CASSSGLAGRTDTQYF. DNA for the CDR3: TGTGCCAGCAGTTCCGGACTAGCGGGACGCACAGATACGCAGTATTTT. The J gene is TRBJ2-3, the V gene TRBV27; TRBD2 agrees at 12 bases. CDR3 length: 16 amino acids. Germline trimming cut 4 bases from V and 1 base from J; bases unmatched to any gene: 3. Per the germline V gene, CDR1 is MNHEY and CDR2 is SMNVEV (reference sequence).

CDR3 nucleotides: TGTGCCAGCAGCCAGGGGCTCAGGGGGGATGAAAAACTGTTTTTT. This encodes CASSQGLRGDEKLFF. This rearrangement joins TRBV11-2 to TRBJ1-4; TRBD1 aligns across 7 bases. Germline trimming cut 5 bases from V and 6 bases from J; bases unmatched to any gene: 9. CDR1 SGHAT and CDR2 FQNNGV come from the germline V gene. The CDR3 runs 15 residues.

V is TRBV30 and J is TRBJ2-1; 9 bases align to TRBD1. The germline V gene encodes CDR1 GTSNPN and CDR2 SVGIG (reference sequence). Germline trimming cut 2 bases from V and 4 bases from J; bases unmatched to any gene: 3. CDR3 length: 14 amino acids. DNA for the CDR3: TGTGCCTGGAGTCCGGGACAGGGTTACAATGAGCAGTTCTTC. Amino acids: CAWSPGQGYNEQFF.

V usage is TRBV6-2 or TRBV6-3 and J usage is TRBJ2-5, with 11 bases fitting TRBD2. This CDR3 is 18 amino acids long. Germline CDR1 reads MNHEY; CDR2 reads SVGEGT. Germline trimming cut 2 bases from V and 1 base from J; bases unmatched to any gene: 9. The CDR3 nucleotides read TGTGCCAGCAGTTACATCCGACTAGCGGGAAGAGCCCAAGAGACCCAGTACTTC. Encoded protein: CASSYIRLAGRAQETQYF.

The V and J genes are TRBV25-1 and TRBJ2-6; TRBD2 is a possible D gene (5 bases). The CDR3 is made up of 17 amino acids. Between the trimmed V and J ends, which lost 3 bases and 1 base, there was a span of 13 bases. The germline V gene encodes CDR1 MGHDK and CDR2 SYGVNS. For the CDR3, the DNA is TGTGCCAGCAGTGACCGGGAAACGGGTTCTGGGGCCAACGTCCTGACTTTC. It is translated as CASSDRETGSGANVLTF. Supplemented by reference TRBV25-1 and TRBJ2-6, the full variable domain reads EADIYQTPRYLVIGTGKKITLECSQTMGHDKMYWYQQDPGMELHLIHYSYGVNSTEKGDLSSESTVSRIRTEHFPLTLESARPSHTSQYLCASSDRETGSGANVLTFGAGSRLTVL.

This clone was seen just once. This chain uses TRBV6-1 with TRBJ1-2, with D possibly matching TRBD1 (6 bases). The germline CDR1 and CDR2 sequences are MNHNS and SASEGT. The CDR3 has 14 residues. The V and J ends lost 1 base and 1 base respectively, with 7 bases between them. DNA of the CDR3: TGTGCCAGCAGTGAAGTACAGGGTAACTATGGCTACACCTTC. This codes for CASSEVQGNYGYTF.

The CDR3 loop is CASSVNGGAGQPQHF. DNA for the CDR3: TGTGCCAGCAGCGTTAATGGGGGCGCGGGTCAGCCCCAGCATTTT. The genes are TRBV9 and TRBJ1-5; perhaps TRBD1 as D (6 bases). V was pared by 2 bases and J by 6 bases, with 15 bases between. The CDR3 totals 15 residues. The germline CDR1 and CDR2 sequences are SGDLS and YYNGEE.

J is TRBJ2-1 and V is TRBV5-8, with D tentatively TRBD1 (6 bases). V lost 3 bases to trimming and J lost 9 bases, with 22 bases between them. Germline loops: CDR1 SGHTS, CDR2 YDEGEE. There are 16 residues in the CDR3. The CDR3 loop is CASSSYTYRALSEQFF. The CDR3 nucleotides are TGTGCCAGCAGCTCGTATACCTACAGGGCCCTCTCTGAGCAGTTCTTC.

V and J are TRBV11-2 and TRBJ2-1, with D perhaps matching TRBD2 (5 bases). The V gene lost 3 bases and the J gene lost 1 base, with 10 bases spanning the gap. This CDR3 is built from 15 residues. CDR1 is SGHAT, CDR2 FQNNGV, per germline. Written as DNA, the CDR3 is TGTGCCAGCAGCTTTTCTAGCTGGTCCTACAATGAGCAGTTCTTC. Its protein is CASSFSSWSYNEQFF.

The chain joins TRBV2 to TRBJ1-4; TRBD1 matches at 9 bases. V trimming: 6 bases; J trimming: 3 bases; junction bases outside the gene matches: 8. Germline V lookup: CDR1 SNHLY, CDR2 FYNNEI. The CDR3 length is 16 residues. The CDR3 DNA reads as TGTGCCAGCAGGAGGGACAGGGTGCCGGCTAATGAAAAACTGTTTTTT. Protein: CASRRDRVPANEKLFF.

This clone was counted once. The CDR3 protein is CSVRVGTSGLLSYEQYF. The DNA of the CDR3 is TGCAGCGTTAGGGTGGGGACTAGCGGTCTTCTCTCCTACGAGCAGTACTTC. The rearrangement uses TRBV29-1 and TRBJ2-7; 11 bases are shared with TRBD2. From germline, CDR1 is SQVTM and CDR2 ANQGSEA. V was pared by 5 bases and J by 0 bases, with 12 bases of the junction left unmatched. CDR3 length: 17 amino acids.